One and the same sample provided the 3 T cell receptor beta chains below, sequenced in a study of early T cells in non-severe SARS-CoV-2 infection. MiXCR, applied by TCRdb to the 5' RACE reads, yields one record per CDR3 protein. The data hold roughly 66,000 distinct CDR3 sequences, with less than 9.5% observed a single time. Material: whole blood. The receptor set was obtained from an adult who was a healthcare worker with PCR-confirmed SARS-CoV-2 infection or an uninfected control (not recorded which).

In its sample, this clonotype was seen a few times. J is TRBJ2-7 and V is TRBV28; no reliable D call. The germline CDR1 and CDR2 sequences are MDHEN and SYDVKM. V shed 0 bases and J shed 2 bases, with 11 bases lying between them. There are 15 residues in the CDR3. Here the CDR3 reads CASSLWLGLTYEQYF. CDR3 nucleotide sequence: TGTGCCAGCAGTTTATGGCTGGGATTGACCTACGAGCAGTACTTC.

This rearrangement joins TRBV2 to TRBJ1-2, with a weak D call TRBD1 (6 bases). Germline-derived CDR1 and CDR2 are SNHLY and FYNNEI. The V and J ends lost 1 base and 7 bases respectively, with 16 bases between them. The length of the CDR3 is 15 residues. The CDR3: CASSEVVGGARGYTF. For the CDR3, the DNA is TGTGCCAGCAGTGAAGTGGTAGGGGGGGCCCGTGGCTACACCTTC.

This clonotype was seen only a few times. At one of its ends the junction is not consistent with the germline gene, which may arise from a read error. V is TRBV5-1 and J is TRBJ2-3; 11 nucleotides agree with TRBD2. The CDR3 has 16 amino acids. CDR1 and CDR2 (germline): SGHRS, YFSETQ. The CDR3 bases are TGCGCCAACAGCCCCGGATCTAGCGGGAGGACAGATACGCAGTATTTT. Protein: CANSPGSSGRTDTQYF. The full variable domain, completed using reference TRBV5-1 and TRBJ2-3, is KAGVTQTPRYLIKTRGQQVTLSCSPISGHRSVSWYQQTPGQGLQFLFEYFSETQRNKGNFPGRFSGRQFSNSRSEMNVSTLELGDSALYLCANSPGSSGRTDTQYFGPGTRLTVL.